Following are 20 T cell receptor beta chains from one sample sequenced in a study of T cell changes during pregnancy in multiple sclerosis. Sequenced by immunoSEQ multiplex PCR; TCRdb stores in-frame clones only, minus some. The sample lists approximately 66,000 clones; approximately 92% were seen once. The sample was peripheral blood, taken in the third trimester of pregnancy. These receptors originate from a female donor in good health, enrolled as a control in a pregnancy study.

About this clone itself: The junction shows a germline mismatch at one end, possibly a read error. The chain recombines TRBV28 with TRBJ2-4, with 12 bases matching TRBD1. CDR3 size: 13 residues. Germline assignment: CDR1 MDHEN and CDR2 SYDVKM. CDR3 nucleotides: TGTGCCAGCAGTTCACCCGGGACAGGGGGCTTAGACTTC. It yields the protein CASSSPGTGGLDF.

The chain couples TRBV18 to TRBJ1-2, with 7 bases matching TRBD1. This CDR3 comprises 15 residues. The junction had 8 bases not matched to a gene; V was cut back by 3 bases and J by 4 bases. CDR1 KGHSH and CDR2 LQKENI come from the germline V gene. CDR3: CASSPGQAEIYGYTF. The CDR3 region has the DNA TGTGCCAGCTCACCTGGACAGGCAGAAATCTATGGCTACACCTTC.

The rearrangement uses TRBV2 and TRBJ2-1; TRBD2 matches at 11 bases. CDR1 is SNHLY and CDR2 is FYNNEI in the germline V gene. This CDR3 contains 15 residues. V dropped 4 bases and J dropped 7; count of bases not matched to a gene: 6. CDR3 loop: CASSVLSGGANEQFF. CDR3 sequence (DNA): TGTGCCAGCAGTGTACTTAGCGGGGGGGCGAATGAGCAGTTCTTC.

The J gene is TRBJ2-1, the V gene TRBV12-5; 8 nucleotides match TRBD2. J lost 6 bases, V lost 6 bases, and 10 bases had no gene match. The length of the CDR3 is 15 residues. Germline values: CDR1 LGHNT, CDR2 FRNRAP. CDR3 nucleotides: TGTGCTAGTGGGCTGGCGGGGGGAGAAAGCAATGAGCAGTTCTTC. It encodes CASGLAGGESNEQFF.

The table lists this clone with a count of one. This chain connects TRBV29-1 to TRBJ2-7, with TRBD1 matching over 9 bases. CDR1 and CDR2 from the germline V gene are SQVTM and ANQGSEA. CDR3 length equals 14 residues. With V trimmed by 1 base and J by 2 bases, 3 bases remained unmatched. This chain's CDR3 is CSVEAGDRAYEQYF. CDR3 DNA: TGCAGCGTTGAAGCGGGGGACAGGGCCTACGAGCAGTACTTC.

The chain is built from TRBV10-1 and TRBJ2-1, with TRBD2 as a possible D gene (5 bases). CDR1 is WNHNN and CDR2 is SYGVQD in the germline V gene (reference sequence). Trimming took 6 bases from V and 5 from J, leaving 20 bases between them. The CDR3 spans 16 residues. CDR3 coding DNA: TGCGCCAGCAGCCTTCGACACCGTCGGGAACACAATGAGCAGTTCTTC. Protein: CASSLRHRREHNEQFF.

The chain recombines TRBV5-1 with TRBJ1-2; 9 bases map to TRBD1. V was pared by 3 bases and J by 5 bases, with 5 bases of the junction left unmatched. The CDR3 is made up of 14 amino acids. Per the germline V gene, CDR1 is SGHRS and CDR2 is YFSETQ. Here the CDR3 reads CASSSGTGSYGYTF. In nucleotides, the CDR3 is TGCGCCAGCAGCTCGGGGACAGGGAGTTATGGCTACACCTTC.

This chain uses TRBV7-2 with TRBJ2-3; D is possibly TRBD2 (6 bases). Germline CDR1 is SGHTA and CDR2 is FQGNSA. V lost 5 bases, J lost 0 bases, and 12 bases lay in between. This CDR3 is 15 amino acids long. CDR3 residues: CASSVGLLSTDTQYF. DNA of the CDR3: TGTGCCAGCAGCGTGGGACTCCTCAGCACAGATACGCAGTATTTT. The full variable domain, completed using reference TRBV7-2 and TRBJ2-3, is GAGVSQSPSNKVTEKGKDVELRCDPISGHTALYWYRQSLGQGLEFLIYFQGNSAPDKSGLPSDRFSAERTGGSVSTLTIQRTQQEDSAVYLCASSVGLLSTDTQYFGPGTRLTVL.

The chain recombines TRBV25-1 with TRBJ2-2, with TRBD1 identical over 11 bases. From germline, CDR1 is MGHDK and CDR2 SYGVNS. Trimming took 3 bases from V and 6 from J; bases not matched to a gene: 9. The CDR3 is made up of 17 amino acids. This CDR3 reads CASSEGPGQGDSGELFF. CDR3 coding DNA: TGTGCCAGCAGTGAGGGCCCGGGACAGGGGGATTCCGGGGAGCTGTTTTTT.

V gene TRBV5-1 combines with J gene TRBJ2-1, with 7 bases that match TRBD1. After removal of 4 bases from V and 7 bases from J, the junction contained 8 bases not matched to a gene. This CDR3 has 14 amino acids. Germline CDR1 SGHRS, CDR2 YFSETQ. CDR3 nucleotides: TGCGCCAGCAGCATCAGACAGGGTGGGAATGAGCAGTTCTTC. The encoded protein is CASSIRQGGNEQFF.

This chain links TRBV6-5 with TRBJ2-1; D might be TRBD2 (6 bases). The CDR3 contains 15 residues. The germline V gene has CDR1 MNHEY and CDR2 SVGAGI. Trimming cost V 5 bases and J 2 bases, with 13 bases left between them. CDR3 coding DNA: TGTGCCAGCAGTCCCCGGGACTGGGCCTACAATGAGCAGTTCTTC. Protein: CASSPRDWAYNEQFF.

In this sample, this clone turned up once. V usage is TRBV30 and J usage is TRBJ2-1; 8 positions match TRBD1. V shed 2 bases and J 12 bases; nucleotides not matched to a gene: 6. The germline gives CDR1 GTSNPN, CDR2 SVGIG (reference sequence). This CDR3 is built from 12 residues. The CDR3 sequence: CAWSPGGEGQFF. The CDR3 DNA reads TGTGCCTGGAGTCCAGGGGGCGAGGGGCAGTTCTTC.

The V call is TRBV18, the J call TRBJ2-1, with 10 bases aligning to TRBD2. The CDR3 is 17 amino acids. CDR1 KGHSH and CDR2 LQKENI come from the germline V gene. V was clipped by 1 base and J by 8 bases; unmatched bases: 11. CDR3 sequence: CASSPLTGTSVIHEQFF. CDR3 sequence (DNA): TGTGCCAGCTCACCACTCACCGGGACTAGCGTTATCCATGAGCAGTTCTTC.

This clone was detected once. The CDR3 spells CASSFGGLGEQYF. The DNA of the CDR3 is TGTGCCAGCAGCTTCGGGGGGTTGGGGGAGCAGTACTTC. V gene TRBV5-5 combines with J gene TRBJ2-7, with TRBD2 matching over 7 bases. CDR1 is SGHKS, CDR2 YYEKEE, per germline (reference sequence). The CDR3 runs to 13 residues. V was pared by 2 bases and J by 7 bases, with 6 bases of the junction left unmatched.

The chain couples TRBV7-9 to TRBJ2-3; D not resolved. CDR1 is SEHNR, CDR2 FQNEAQ, per germline (reference sequence). This CDR3 spans 14 amino acids. V was clipped by 1 base and J by 8 bases, with 13 bases between them. The DNA of the CDR3 is TGTGCCAGCAGCTTAGGAATAGGAGAACTTACGCAGTATTTT. This encodes CASSLGIGELTQYF.

The chain couples TRBV19 to TRBJ2-5, with 12 nucleotides matching TRBD2. The V gene end was trimmed by 5 bases and the J gene end by 5 bases; junction bases not matched to a gene: 6. The CDR3 length is 15 residues. Germline CDR1 LNHDA, CDR2 SQIVND (reference sequence). The CDR3 DNA sequence: TGTGCCAGTAGTCCCCCGGGACTAGCGGGCGAGACCCAGTACTTC. Amino acid sequence: CASSPPGLAGETQYF.

This clone appeared a single time. This chain's CDR3 is CSASDRDEQYF. The CDR3 DNA follows: TGCAGTGCTAGTGACAGAGACGAGCAGTACTTC. V gene TRBV20-1 combines with J gene TRBJ2-7; a weak D match, TRBD1 (5 bases). Germline V CDR1 and CDR2: DFQATT, SNEGSKA (reference sequence). V gave up 3 bases and J gave up 5 bases, with 8 bases separating them. The CDR3 totals 11 residues.

The chain combines TRBV9 with TRBJ2-5; perhaps TRBD1 as D (5 bases). CDR1 is SGDLS, CDR2 YYNGEE, per germline. V gave up 6 bases and J gave up 2 bases, with 17 bases separating them. This CDR3 region has 15 residues. The CDR3 loop is CASTATERIQETQYF. CDR3 nucleotide sequence: TGTGCCAGCACGGCGACAGAGAGGATTCAAGAGACCCAGTACTTC.

The sample holds a few counts of this clone. The rearrangement links TRBV30 to TRBJ1-2, with 12 bases that match TRBD1. The CDR3 loop spans 17 amino acids. Germline V gene lookup returns CDR1 GTSNPN and CDR2 SVGIG (reference sequence). J lost 3 bases, V lost 3 bases, and 11 bases had no gene match. The CDR3 DNA reads TGTGCCTGGAGCCGAAAGGGACAGGGGGCAATGGACTATGGCTACACCTTC. It translates to CAWSRKGQGAMDYGYTF.

The V and J genes are TRBV28 and TRBJ1-2, with no clear D. Trimming removed 7 bases from V and 2 bases from J, with 5 bases in between. Germline assignment: CDR1 MDHEN and CDR2 SYDVKM. This CDR3 region has 11 residues. The CDR3 sequence is CASTRNYGYTF. CDR3 DNA: TGTGCCAGCACACGGAACTATGGCTACACCTTC.